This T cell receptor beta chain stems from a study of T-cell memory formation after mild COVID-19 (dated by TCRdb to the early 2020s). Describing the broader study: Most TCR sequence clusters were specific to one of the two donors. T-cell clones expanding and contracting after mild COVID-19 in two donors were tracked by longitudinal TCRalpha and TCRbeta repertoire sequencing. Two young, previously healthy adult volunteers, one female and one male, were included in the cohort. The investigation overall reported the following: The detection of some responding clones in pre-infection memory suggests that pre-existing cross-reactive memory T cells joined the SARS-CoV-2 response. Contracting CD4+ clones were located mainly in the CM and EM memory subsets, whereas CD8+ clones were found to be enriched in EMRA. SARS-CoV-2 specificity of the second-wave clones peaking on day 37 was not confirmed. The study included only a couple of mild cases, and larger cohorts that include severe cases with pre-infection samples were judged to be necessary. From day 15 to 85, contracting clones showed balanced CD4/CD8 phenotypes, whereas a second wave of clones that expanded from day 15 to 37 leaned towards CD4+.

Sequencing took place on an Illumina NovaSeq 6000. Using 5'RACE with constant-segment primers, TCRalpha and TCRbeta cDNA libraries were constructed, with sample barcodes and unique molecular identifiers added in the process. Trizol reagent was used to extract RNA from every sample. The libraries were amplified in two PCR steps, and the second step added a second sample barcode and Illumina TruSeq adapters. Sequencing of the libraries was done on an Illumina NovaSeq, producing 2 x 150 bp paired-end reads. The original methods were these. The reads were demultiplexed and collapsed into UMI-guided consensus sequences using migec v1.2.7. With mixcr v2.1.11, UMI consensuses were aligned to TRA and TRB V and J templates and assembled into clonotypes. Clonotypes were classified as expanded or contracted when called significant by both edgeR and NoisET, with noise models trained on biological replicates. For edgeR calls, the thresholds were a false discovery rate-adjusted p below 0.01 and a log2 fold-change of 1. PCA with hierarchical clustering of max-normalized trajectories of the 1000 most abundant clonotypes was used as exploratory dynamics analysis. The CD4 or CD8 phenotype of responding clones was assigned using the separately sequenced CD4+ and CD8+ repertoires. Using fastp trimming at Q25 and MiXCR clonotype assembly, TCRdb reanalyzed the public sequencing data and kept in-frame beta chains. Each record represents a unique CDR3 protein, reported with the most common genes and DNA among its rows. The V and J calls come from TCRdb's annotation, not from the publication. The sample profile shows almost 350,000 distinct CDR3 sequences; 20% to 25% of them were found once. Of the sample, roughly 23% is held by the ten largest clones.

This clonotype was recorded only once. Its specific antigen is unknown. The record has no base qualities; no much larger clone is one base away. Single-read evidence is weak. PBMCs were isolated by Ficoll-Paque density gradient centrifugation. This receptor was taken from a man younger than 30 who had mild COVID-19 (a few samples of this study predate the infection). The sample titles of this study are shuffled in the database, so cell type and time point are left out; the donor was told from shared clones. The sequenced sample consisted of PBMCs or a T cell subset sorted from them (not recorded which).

The nucleotide sequence reads as follows: TGTGCCAGTAGTAGAGCCAGGGAGGCCACTGAAGCTTTCTTT. It translates as CASSRAREATEAFF. The V gene is TRBV19 and the J gene is TRBJ1-1; TRBD1 is a weak D gene call, 5 bases matching. Trimming costs V 4 bases and J 4 bases, and their ends lie 13 bases apart. The CDR3 has 14 amino acids, counting the end cysteine and phenylalanine. Only the CDR3 DNA is retained, 42 bases long and in frame from the first base. Sequences LNHDA (CDR1) and SQIVND (CDR2) are obtained from the germline V gene (reference sequence). The CDR3 plus the reference TRBV19 and TRBJ1-1 genes for the other parts give the full variable domain: DGGITQSPKYLFRKEGQNVTLSCEQNLNHDAMYWYRQDPGQGLRLIYYSQIVNDFQKGDIAEGYSVSREKKESFPLTVTSAQKNPTAFYLCASSRAREATEAFFGQGTRLTVV.